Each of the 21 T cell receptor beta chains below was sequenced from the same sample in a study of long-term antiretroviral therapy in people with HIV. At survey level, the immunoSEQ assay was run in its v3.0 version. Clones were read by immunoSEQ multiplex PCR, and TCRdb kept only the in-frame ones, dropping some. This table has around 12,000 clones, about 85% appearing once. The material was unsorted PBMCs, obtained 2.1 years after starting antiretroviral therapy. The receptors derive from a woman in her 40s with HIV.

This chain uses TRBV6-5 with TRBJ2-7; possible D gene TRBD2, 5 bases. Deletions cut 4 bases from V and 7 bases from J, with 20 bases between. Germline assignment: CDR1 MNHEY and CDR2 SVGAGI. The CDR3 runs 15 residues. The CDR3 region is CASSSHFLDGGEQYF. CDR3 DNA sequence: TGTGCCAGCAGTTCACATTTCTTGGACGGCGGGGAGCAGTACTTC.

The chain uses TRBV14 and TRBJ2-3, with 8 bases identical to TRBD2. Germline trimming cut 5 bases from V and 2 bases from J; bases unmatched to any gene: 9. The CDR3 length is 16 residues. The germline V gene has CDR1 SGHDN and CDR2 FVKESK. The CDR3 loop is CASSSRAGAPTDTQYF. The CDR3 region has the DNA TGTGCCAGCAGCTCGAGAGCGGGGGCTCCCACAGATACGCAGTATTTT.

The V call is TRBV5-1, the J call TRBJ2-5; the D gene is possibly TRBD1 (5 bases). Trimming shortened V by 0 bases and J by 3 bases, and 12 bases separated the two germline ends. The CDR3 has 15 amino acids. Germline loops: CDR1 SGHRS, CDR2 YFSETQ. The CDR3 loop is CASSLGGLTEETQYF. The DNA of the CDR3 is TGCGCCAGCAGCTTGGGGGGCCTGACGGAAGAGACCCAGTACTTC.

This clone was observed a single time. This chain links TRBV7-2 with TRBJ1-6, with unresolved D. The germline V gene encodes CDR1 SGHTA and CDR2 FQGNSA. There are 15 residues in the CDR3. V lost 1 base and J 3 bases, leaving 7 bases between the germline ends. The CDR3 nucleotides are TGTGCCAGCAGCTTAGATTGGGACTATAATTCACCCCTCCACTTT. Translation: CASSLDWDYNSPLHF.

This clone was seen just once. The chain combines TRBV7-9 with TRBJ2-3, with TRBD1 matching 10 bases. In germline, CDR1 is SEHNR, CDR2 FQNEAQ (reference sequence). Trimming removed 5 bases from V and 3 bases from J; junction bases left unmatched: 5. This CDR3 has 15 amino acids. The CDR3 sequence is CASSRDRGRTDTQYF. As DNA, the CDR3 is TGTGCCAGCAGCAGAGACAGGGGGCGGACAGATACGCAGTATTTT.

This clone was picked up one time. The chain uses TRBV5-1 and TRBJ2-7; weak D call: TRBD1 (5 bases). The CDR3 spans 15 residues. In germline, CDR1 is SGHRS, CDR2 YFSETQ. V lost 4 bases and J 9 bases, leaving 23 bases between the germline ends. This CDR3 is CASSPGGAVGHGQYF. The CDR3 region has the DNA TGCGCCAGCAGCCCTGGTGGGGCCGTGGGGCACGGGCAGTACTTC.

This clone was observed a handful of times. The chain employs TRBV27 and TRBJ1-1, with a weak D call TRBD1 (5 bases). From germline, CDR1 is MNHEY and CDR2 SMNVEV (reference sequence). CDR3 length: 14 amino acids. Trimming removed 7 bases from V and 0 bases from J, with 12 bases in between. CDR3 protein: CASNSADMNTEAFF. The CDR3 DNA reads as TGTGCCAGCAACTCCGCGGACATGAACACTGAAGCTTTCTTT.

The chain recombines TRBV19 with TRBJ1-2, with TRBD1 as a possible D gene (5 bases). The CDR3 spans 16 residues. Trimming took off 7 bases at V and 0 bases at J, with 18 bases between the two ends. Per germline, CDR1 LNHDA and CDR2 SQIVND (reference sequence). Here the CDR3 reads CASTDILGRANYGYTF. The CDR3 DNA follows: TGTGCCAGTACCGATATCCTGGGACGGGCTAACTATGGCTACACCTTC.

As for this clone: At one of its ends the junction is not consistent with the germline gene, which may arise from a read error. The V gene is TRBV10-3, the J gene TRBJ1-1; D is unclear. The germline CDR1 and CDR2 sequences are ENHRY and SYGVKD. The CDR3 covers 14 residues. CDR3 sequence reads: CAISEGRGNIEAFF. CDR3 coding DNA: TGTGCCATCAGTGAGGGGCGGGGTAACATTGAAGCTTTCTTT.

DNA of the CDR3: TGTGCCAGCTCACCAACGAGGGGGCGCGTATCTGGGGCCAACGTCCTGACTTTC. As protein: CASSPTRGRVSGANVLTF. This chain uses TRBV18 with TRBJ2-6; the match to TRBD1 covers 7 bases. V lost 2 bases to trimming and J lost 1 base; unmatched junction nucleotides: 8. CDR1 and CDR2 (germline): KGHSH, LQKENI. The CDR3 extends over 18 amino acids.

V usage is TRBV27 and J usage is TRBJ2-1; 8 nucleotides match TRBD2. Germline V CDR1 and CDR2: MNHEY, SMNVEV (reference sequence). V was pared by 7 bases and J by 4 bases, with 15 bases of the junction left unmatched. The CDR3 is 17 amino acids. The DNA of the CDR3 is TGTGCCAGCACCGCGTTGGCGGGGGGCCTAAAGTACAATGAGCAGTTCTTC. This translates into CASTALAGGLKYNEQFF.

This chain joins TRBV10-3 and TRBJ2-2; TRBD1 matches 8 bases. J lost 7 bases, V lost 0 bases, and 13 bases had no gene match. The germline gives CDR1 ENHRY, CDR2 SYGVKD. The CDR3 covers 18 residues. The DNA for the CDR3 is TGTGCCATCAGTGAGTCGACCTTACGCAGGGGGCTCATCGGGGAGCTGTTTTTT. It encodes CAISESTLRRGLIGELFF.

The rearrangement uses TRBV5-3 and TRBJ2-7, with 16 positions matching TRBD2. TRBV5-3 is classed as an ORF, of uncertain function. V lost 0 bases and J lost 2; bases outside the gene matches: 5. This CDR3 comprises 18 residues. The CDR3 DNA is TGTGCCAGAAGCTTGGTCGGGACTAGCGGGGGGGTTACCTACGAGCAGTACTTC. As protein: CARSLVGTSGGVTYEQYF.

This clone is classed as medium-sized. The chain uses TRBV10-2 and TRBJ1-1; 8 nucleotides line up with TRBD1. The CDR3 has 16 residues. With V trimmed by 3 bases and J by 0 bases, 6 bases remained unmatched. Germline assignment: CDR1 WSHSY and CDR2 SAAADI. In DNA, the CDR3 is TGCGCCAGCAGTGATGGACAGGGAACTATGAACACTGAAGCTTTCTTT. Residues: CASSDGQGTMNTEAFF.

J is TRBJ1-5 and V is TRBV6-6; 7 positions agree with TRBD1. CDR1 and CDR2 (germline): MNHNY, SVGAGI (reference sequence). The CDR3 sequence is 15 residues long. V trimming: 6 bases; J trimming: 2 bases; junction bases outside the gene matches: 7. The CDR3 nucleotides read TGTGCCAGCAGCTCCGTAGGGACAGGCAATCAGCCCCAGCATTTT. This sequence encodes CASSSVGTGNQPQHF.

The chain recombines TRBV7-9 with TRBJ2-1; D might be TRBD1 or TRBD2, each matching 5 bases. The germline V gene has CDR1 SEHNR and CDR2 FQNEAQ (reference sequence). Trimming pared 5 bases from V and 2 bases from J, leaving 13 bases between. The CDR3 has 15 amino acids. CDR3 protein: CASSRGQGPYNEQFF. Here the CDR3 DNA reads TGTGCCAGCAGCCGAGGGCAGGGACCCTACAATGAGCAGTTCTTC.

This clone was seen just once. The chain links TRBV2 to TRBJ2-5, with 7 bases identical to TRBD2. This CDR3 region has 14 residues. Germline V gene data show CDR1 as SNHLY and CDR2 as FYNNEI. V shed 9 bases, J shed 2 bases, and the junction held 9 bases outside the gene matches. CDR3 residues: CASSTSGMQETQYF. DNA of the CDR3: TGTGCCAGTTCGACCAGCGGGATGCAAGAGACCCAGTACTTC.

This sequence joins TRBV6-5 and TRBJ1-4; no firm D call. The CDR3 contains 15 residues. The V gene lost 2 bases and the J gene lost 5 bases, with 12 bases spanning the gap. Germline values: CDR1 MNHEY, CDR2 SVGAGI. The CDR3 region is CASSYGRTANEKLFF. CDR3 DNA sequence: TGTGCCAGCAGTTACGGGCGAACAGCAAATGAAAAACTGTTTTTT.

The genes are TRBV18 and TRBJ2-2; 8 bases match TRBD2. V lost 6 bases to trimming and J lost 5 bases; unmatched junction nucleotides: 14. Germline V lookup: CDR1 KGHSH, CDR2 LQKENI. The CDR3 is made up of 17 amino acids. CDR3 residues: CASSPAGGIQRTGELFF. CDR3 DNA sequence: TGTGCCAGCTCCCCCGCGGGGGGTATCCAACGAACCGGGGAGCTGTTTTTT.

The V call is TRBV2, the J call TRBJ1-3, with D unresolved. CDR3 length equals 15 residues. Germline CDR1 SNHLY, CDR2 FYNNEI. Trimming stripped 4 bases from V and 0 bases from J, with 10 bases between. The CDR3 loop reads CASSAMYVSGNTIYF. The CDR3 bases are TGTGCCAGCAGTGCCATGTACGTCTCTGGAAACACCATATATTTT.

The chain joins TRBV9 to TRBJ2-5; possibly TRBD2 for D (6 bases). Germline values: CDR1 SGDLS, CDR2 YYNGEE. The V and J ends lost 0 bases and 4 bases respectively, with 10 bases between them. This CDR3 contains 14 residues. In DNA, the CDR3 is TGTGCCAGCAGCGTAGGGACTATCCGAGAGACCCAGTACTTC. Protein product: CASSVGTIRETQYF.